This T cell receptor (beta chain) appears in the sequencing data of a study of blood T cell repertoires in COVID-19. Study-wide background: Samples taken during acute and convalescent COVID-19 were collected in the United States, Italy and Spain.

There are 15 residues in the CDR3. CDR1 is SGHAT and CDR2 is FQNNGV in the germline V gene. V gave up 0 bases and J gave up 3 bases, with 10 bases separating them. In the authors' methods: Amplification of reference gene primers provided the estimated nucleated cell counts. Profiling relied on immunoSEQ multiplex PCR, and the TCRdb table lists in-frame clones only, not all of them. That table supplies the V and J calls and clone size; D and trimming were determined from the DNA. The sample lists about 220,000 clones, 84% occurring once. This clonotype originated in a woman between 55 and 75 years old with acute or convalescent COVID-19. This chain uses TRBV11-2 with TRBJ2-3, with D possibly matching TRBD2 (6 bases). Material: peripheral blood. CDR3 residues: CASSLDPGGTDTQYF. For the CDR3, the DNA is TGTGCCAGCAGCTTAGATCCCGGGGGAACAGATACGCAGTATTTT.